Given below is one T cell receptor beta chain in context. This CDR3 is built from 14 residues. V lost 5 bases and J lost 2, with 12 bases in between. CDR1 MNHEY and CDR2 SVGAGI come from the germline V gene. PCR used 60 Vbeta primers and 13 Jbeta primers. Libraries were prepared by immunoSEQ multiplex PCR; TCRdb keeps only in-frame clonotypes and omits some of them. The profile covers 130,000 to 150,000 clones, with more than 70% appearing a single time and over 1% taken by the ten largest. The data derive from a study of cytomegalovirus exposure and HLA in healthy donors. This receptor was taken from a male donor in good health and CMV-seropositive. The chain uses TRBV6-5 and TRBJ2-5; D is perhaps TRBD1 (6 bases). Specimen: PBMCs. Here the CDR3 reads CASSLLGGQETQYF. CDR3 nucleotides: TGTGCCAGCAGTCTCCTAGGGGGACAAGAGACCCAGTACTTC.